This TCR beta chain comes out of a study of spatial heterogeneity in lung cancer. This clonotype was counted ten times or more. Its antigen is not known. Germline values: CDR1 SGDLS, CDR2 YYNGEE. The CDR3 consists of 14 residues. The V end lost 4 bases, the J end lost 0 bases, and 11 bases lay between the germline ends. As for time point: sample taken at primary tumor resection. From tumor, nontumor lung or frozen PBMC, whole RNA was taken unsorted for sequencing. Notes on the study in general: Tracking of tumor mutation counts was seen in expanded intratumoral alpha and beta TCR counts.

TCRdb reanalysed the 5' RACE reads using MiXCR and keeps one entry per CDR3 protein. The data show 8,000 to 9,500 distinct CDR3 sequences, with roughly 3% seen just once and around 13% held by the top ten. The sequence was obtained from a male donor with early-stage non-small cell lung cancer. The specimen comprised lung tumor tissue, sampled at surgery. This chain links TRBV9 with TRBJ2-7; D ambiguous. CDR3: CASSLSTDSYEQYF. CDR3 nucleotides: TGTGCCAGCAGCCTTTCCACCGACTCCTACGAGCAGTACTTC.